Listed below are T cell receptor beta chains from one sample, sequenced in a study of T cell responses to AZD1222 COVID-19 vaccine. Clones were read by immunoSEQ multiplex PCR, and TCRdb kept only the in-frame ones, dropping some. This table has 60,000 to 65,000 clones, over 60% appearing once. Here the sequenced sample was peripheral blood, taken on day 0 of AZD1222 vaccination. The receptors originated from an adult in good health. Both conserved end residues are part of each CDR3. The order of the fields is V gene, J gene, D gene, clone size, CDR3 DNA, CDR3 protein. A D gene is named only where the DNA matches it firmly. The size field is filled for only some rows; it gives once, few, many or a size class.

>TRBV28|TRBJ1-2|-|many
TGTGCCAGCAGTTTATTGCAGGGCGGACCCTTGGGCTACACCTTC
CASSLLQGGPLGYTF
>TRBV30|TRBJ2-7|-|-
TGTGCCTGGAGTCCGACAGCGTCCTACGAGCAGTACTTC
CAWSPTASYEQYF
>TRBV7-9|TRBJ1-1|-|-
TGTGCCAGCAGCTTGCAGACTTCTAAAGGAGCTTTCTTT
CASSLQTSKGAFF
>TRBV4-3|TRBJ2-7|-|once
TGCGCCAGCAGCCAAGAAGGAGCGAACGAGCAGTACTTC
CASSQEGANEQYF
>TRBV27|TRBJ1-1|-|-
TGTGCCAGCAGTCCCCGGGTGGTGAACACTGAAGCTTTCTTT
CASSPRVVNTEAFF
>TRBV2|TRBJ1-2|-|-
TGTGCCAGCATTGGGGGGAACTATGGCTACACCTTC
CASIGGNYGYTF
>TRBV28|TRBJ1-4|-|-
TGTGCCAGCAGGGGGACGGACTTCACTAATGAAAAACTGTTTTTT
CASRGTDFTNEKLFF
>TRBV27|TRBJ2-3|TRBD1|-
TGTGCCAGCAGTTTAAGGGGGCTGCGGCCAGATACGCAGTATTTT
CASSLRGLRPDTQYF
>TRBV7-8|TRBJ1-4|-|-
TGTGCCAGCACCGGGGAGACTCCTAACCCGGCTAATGAAAAACTGTTTTTT
CASTGETPNPANEKLFF
>TRBV4-3|TRBJ1-3|-|-
TGCGCCAGCAGCCAAGTCCCCTTGGCCGCTAACCGAAACACCATATATTTT
CASSQVPLAANRNTIYF
>TRBV12-3/TRBV12-4|TRBJ1-3|-|-
TGTGCCAGCAGCGGGCGGCGGACTCATACCATATATTTT
CASSGRRTHTIYF
>TRBV14|TRBJ1-2|-|-
TGTGCCAGCAGCCCAGGGGTGGGCTATGGCTACACCTTC
CASSPGVGYGYTF
>TRBV3-1/TRBV3-2|TRBJ2-2|-|-
TGTGCCAGCAGCCAAGGGAACCTCGACACCGGGGAGCTGTTTTTT
CASSQGNLDTGELFF
>TRBV29-1|TRBJ1-2|-|few
TGCAGCGTAGGGGACGGCGCGGACTATGGCTACACCTTC
CSVGDGADYGYTF
>TRBV6-5|TRBJ1-2|-|-
TGTGCCAGCAGAGCCACCGCCAACTATGGCTACACCTTC
CASRATANYGYTF
>TRBV13|TRBJ2-7|TRBD2|few
TGTGCCAGCAGCTTAGAGGAGGGCGGGGGCGAGCAGTACTTC
CASSLEEGGGEQYF
>TRBV5-1|TRBJ1-1|-|-
TGCGCCAGCAGCTTGGAAAGTGGACACTTTCCCACTGAAGCTTTCTTT
CASSLESGHFPTEAFF
>TRBV7-8|TRBJ2-1|TRBD1|-
TGTGCCAGCACCTCCGGGACAGGGGTCTACAATGAGCAGTTCTTC
CASTSGTGVYNEQFF
>TRBV24-1|TRBJ1-5|-|-
TGTGCCACCAGTGAAAAACAAGGAGTCCAGCATTTT
CATSEKQGVQHF
>TRBV14|TRBJ2-7|-|-
TGTGCCAGCAGCCAAGATGGGTCCTACGAGCAGTACTTC
CASSQDGSYEQYF
>TRBV14|TRBJ2-2|-|-
TGTGCCAGCAGCCAAGACCCCGGACAGCCCGGGGAGCTGTTTTTT
CASSQDPGQPGELFF
>TRBV13|TRBJ2-2|-|-
TGTGCCAGCAGCCCTGCGGTGGTCACCGGGGAGCTGTTTTTT
CASSPAVVTGELFF
>TRBV2|TRBJ1-1|-|-
TGTGCCAGCAGTCCCGTAGACAGGTTACCTTCGAACACTGAAGCTTTCTTT
CASSPVDRLPSNTEAFF
>TRBV6-5|TRBJ1-1|-|-
TGTGCCAGCGGGGGGCAGTCATACACTGAAGCTTTCTTT
CASGGQSYTEAFF
>TRBV18|TRBJ1-2|-|-
TGTGCCAGCTCACCACTAGGACTGACCTTTGGCTACACCTTC
CASSPLGLTFGYTF
>TRBV7-2|TRBJ1-4|-|once
TGTGCCAGCAGCCATTCAGGATCTGATGAAAAACTGTTTTTT
CASSHSGSDEKLFF
>TRBV19|TRBJ1-2|TRBD1|-
TGTGCCAGTAGTATGCAGGGGGACTATGGCTACACCTTC
CASSMQGDYGYTF
>TRBV27|TRBJ2-3|TRBD2|-
TGTGCCAGCAGTGCCGAGCGGGGGCGAATCACAGATACGCAGTATTTT
CASSAERGRITDTQYF
>TRBV3-1/TRBV3-2|TRBJ1-6|-|-
TGTGCCAGCAGCCAAGTAACTGAAGCACCCCTCCACTTT
CASSQVTEAPLHF
>TRBV19|TRBJ2-3|TRBD2|-
TGTGCCAGTACCAGTAGCGGGGGGTTCGCAGATACGCAGTATTTT
CASTSSGGFADTQYF
>TRBV7-9|TRBJ2-7|TRBD1|-
TGTGCCAGCAGCCCAAACCTCCGGGACAGGGGGCGGAACGAGCAGTACTTC
CASSPNLRDRGRNEQYF
>TRBV7-6|TRBJ1-5|-|-
TGTGCCAGCAGCTTAGTGGCAGAGAGCAATCAGCCCCAGCATTTT
CASSLVAESNQPQHF
>TRBV6-5|TRBJ2-7|-|-
TGTGCCAGCAGTTTCCCAGAGGGCGAGCAGTACTTC
CASSFPEGEQYF
>TRBV4-3|TRBJ1-6|-|-
TGCGCCAGCAGCCAAGATGGGGGGGAGGTTGGAGCTTCACCCCTCCACTTT
CASSQDGGEVGASPLHF
>TRBV4-3|TRBJ2-2|TRBD1|few
TGCGCCAGCAGCCAATCAGACAGGGGTGACACCGGGGAGCTGTTTTTT
CASSQSDRGDTGELFF
>TRBV6-5|TRBJ1-1|TRBD1|-
TGTGCCAGCAGTTCCACTGGACAGGGAGCTTTCTTT
CASSSTGQGAFF
>TRBV10-1|TRBJ2-1|-|-
TGCGCCAGCAGTGAGGTGGGGGACGTTTCGAATGAGCAGTTCTTC
CASSEVGDVSNEQFF
>TRBV18|TRBJ2-2|-|-
TGTGCCAGCTCACCAGTTGAGGAGAACACCGGGGAGCTGTTTTTT
CASSPVEENTGELFF
>TRBV4-3|TRBJ2-2|-|-
TGCGCCAGCAGCTTCCGACAGAACACCGGGGAGCTGTTTTTT
CASSFRQNTGELFF
>TRBV7-8|TRBJ1-2|-|-
TGTGCCAGCAGCCTTGTTGACACAATCTATGGCTACACCTTC
CASSLVDTIYGYTF
>TRBV9|TRBJ1-1|-|-
TGTGCCAGCAGCCTCGGGACGGCGACTGAAGCTTTCTTT
CASSLGTATEAFF